Listed here is a single TCR beta chain. Authors' processing steps: Counts of nucleated cells, estimated from reference gene primer amplification, were obtained. Produced via immunoSEQ multiplex PCR; TCRdb's table is partial and in-frame only. V, J and clone size are those of that table, while D and trimming were read from the DNA. The table lists about 80,000 clones, around 88% of them singletons. The source of the sample is a study of blood T cell repertoires in COVID-19. From germline, CDR1 is MDHEN and CDR2 SYDVKM. The CDR3 is made up of 15 amino acids. V lost 5 bases and J lost 2; bases outside the gene matches: 3.

This TCR derives from a man aged 25-45 years with acute or convalescent COVID-19. The chain employs TRBV28 and TRBJ2-5; TRBD2 agrees at 12 bases. Sequenced material: peripheral blood. In DNA, the CDR3 is TGTGCCAGCAGTCTACTAGCGGGAGGACAAGAGACCCAGTACTTC. This sequence encodes CASSLLAGGQETQYF.